This T cell receptor beta chain was sequenced during a study of sequential checkpoint blockade in melanoma. Across the study: Maintenance nivolumab came after either treatment sequence. Roughly 20 patients had tumor biopsies before treatment and at week 13.

The table came from immunoSEQ multiplex PCR; TCRdb's copy has only in-frame clones and leaves some out. The sample contains approximately 8,200 clones, 23% of which appear only once. This CDR3 region has 15 residues. Trimming at V came to 6 bases and at J to 3 bases, leaving 2 bases not matched to a gene. The germline gives CDR1 LNHDA, CDR2 SQIVND (reference sequence). Treatment defined: randomized to nivolumab then ipilimumab (arm A) or the reverse (arm B). No patient had prior DNA-damaging chemotherapy. This clone appeared a single time. The rearrangement uses TRBV19 and TRBJ2-1; 13 bases fit TRBD2. The sample in question was tumor tissue (inferred from file names), obtained from a patient given nivolumab and ipilimumab in sequence. The sequence derives from a human donor with melanoma. CDR3 nucleotides: TGTGCCAGTAGCTGGACTAGCGGGAGCTACAATGAGCAGTTCTTC. This gives the protein CASSWTSGSYNEQFF. The complete variable domain, with remaining parts taken from reference TRBV19 and TRBJ2-1, reads DGGITQSPKYLFRKEGQNVTLSCEQNLNHDAMYWYRQDPGQGLRLIYYSQIVNDFQKGDIAEGYSVSREKKESFPLTVTSAQKNPTAFYLCASSWTSGSYNEQFFGPGTRLTVL.